Reported below is one T cell receptor (beta chain). Produced via immunoSEQ multiplex PCR; TCRdb's table is partial and in-frame only. The data hold around 150,000 clones, with 84% observed a single time. The data stem from a study of blood T cell repertoires in COVID-19. Study-level information: The United States, Italy and Spain provided the acute and convalescent COVID-19 samples. T cells, B-cell-depleted T cells, or PBMCs provided the cDNA or gDNA that served as material.

Germline trimming cut 0 bases from V and 6 bases from J; bases unmatched to any gene: 6. The CDR3 has 17 residues. Germline V gene lookup returns CDR1 ENHRY and CDR2 SYGVKD. Material for sequencing was peripheral blood. This receptor was obtained from a man between 65 and 79 years old with acute or convalescent COVID-19. This rearrangement joins TRBV10-3 to TRBJ2-2; 11 positions match TRBD2. CDR3 region: CAISESMGLAAPGELFF. The CDR3 DNA reads as TGTGCCATCAGTGAGTCGATGGGACTAGCGGCCCCCGGGGAGCTGTTTTTT.